Presented here are 11 T cell receptor beta chains from one specimen sequenced in a study of T cells expressing NK-cell markers. Reprocessing the 5' RACE reads, TCRdb reports a single entry for every CDR3 protein and omits DNA. Across 250,000 to 300,000 distinct CDR3 sequences, the top ten clones capture about 0.4% of the sample. Sequencing used blood T cells: a sorted CD56 or NKG2C T cell subset, CD4+ or CD8+ T cells, or bulk PBMC T cells (not recorded which). Every receptor here comes from a young man in good health.

The chain has TRBV7-7 and TRBJ1-5. The germline gives CDR1 SSHAT, CDR2 FNYEAQ (reference sequence). CDR3 length: 13 residues. The CDR3 sequence is CASGLRGNQPQHF.

The chain is built from TRBV20-1 and TRBJ2-1; TCRdb gives TRBD2 as the D gene, but with no DNA this cannot be confirmed. Germline V lookup: CDR1 DFQATT, CDR2 SNEGSKA (reference sequence). This CDR3 is built from 15 residues. The CDR3 loop reads CSARETSGRAVEQFF.

V and J are TRBV7-2 and TRBJ2-3; TCRdb's assignment of TRBD2 cannot be checked, as there is no DNA. CDR3 length equals 13 residues. CDR1 is SGHTA and CDR2 is FQGNSA in the germline V gene. This CDR3 reads CASSLNVAVTQYF. Variable domain in full (rest from reference TRBV7-2 and TRBJ2-3): GAGVSQSPSNKVTEKGKDVELRCDPISGHTALYWYRQSLGQGLEFLIYFQGNSAPDKSGLPSDRFSAERTGGSVSTLTIQRTQQEDSAVYLCASSLNVAVTQYFGPGTRLTVL.

The chain recombines TRBV20-1 with TRBJ2-7. The CDR3 sequence is 13 residues long. From germline, CDR1 is DFQATT and CDR2 SNEGSKA (reference sequence). CDR3 residues: CSALNRGLYEQYF.

The chain uses TRBV12-3 or TRBV12-4 and TRBJ2-1; there is no DNA to check the TCRdb D call of TRBD1. There are 11 residues in the CDR3. CDR3 protein: CASSLTGAQFF.

The chain combines TRBV20-1 with TRBJ2-6; the D call from TCRdb, TRBD1, cannot be confirmed without DNA. Germline lookup yields CDR1 DFQATT and CDR2 SNEGSKA (reference sequence). The length of the CDR3 is 19 residues. CDR3 in amino acids: CSARTGQGPLFSGANVLTF.

The V and J genes are TRBV25-1 and TRBJ2-5. Germline values: CDR1 MGHDK, CDR2 SYGVNS. The CDR3 consists of 12 residues. The CDR3 loop reads CASSAVQETQYF.

The chain is built from TRBV5-1 and TRBJ2-5. The CDR3 loop spans 13 amino acids. Germline values: CDR1 SGHRS, CDR2 YFSETQ. CDR3 sequence reads: CASSTRLGETQYF. The full variable domain, rest sourced from reference TRBV5-1 and TRBJ2-5, is KAGVTQTPRYLIKTRGQQVTLSCSPISGHRSVSWYQQTPGQGLQFLFEYFSETQRNKGNFPGRFSGRQFSNSRSEMNVSTLELGDSALYLCASSTRLGETQYFGPGTRLLVL.

The chain has TRBV7-2 and TRBJ1-5; absent DNA, TCRdb's TRBD1 call cannot be checked. The CDR3 is made up of 16 amino acids. Germline CDR1 SGHTA, CDR2 FQGNSA. This CDR3 is CASSPGMGRSNQPQHF.

The chain recombines TRBV12-3 or TRBV12-4 with TRBJ2-3; TCRdb selects TRBD1, and the lack of DNA leaves this call unchecked. The CDR3 is 12 amino acids. The CDR3: CASSWTGETQYF.

CDR3 region: CASSHAGTFSTDTQYF. The chain has TRBV4-3 and TRBJ2-3; TCRdb selects TRBD2, and the lack of DNA leaves this call unchecked. The germline gives CDR1 LGHNA, CDR2 YSLEER. This CDR3 is 16 amino acids long.